This T cell receptor (beta chain) is from a study of OX40 agonist ivuxolimab in advanced cancers. Findings of the study overall: Partial responders at 0.1-3.0 mg/kg had among the lowest clonal expansion.

As for this clone: Its antigen is unknown.

Germline CDR1 is MNHNS and CDR2 is SASEGT. Trimming pared 4 bases from V and 0 bases from J, leaving 1 base between. This CDR3 spans 12 amino acids. Some clones are missing from TCRdb's copy, which holds only in-frame ones; the method was immunoSEQ multiplex PCR. This sample has about 48,000 clones, with about 87% found just once. The chain combines TRBV6-1 with TRBJ1-5; D is uncertain. This specimen was CD4+ or CD8+ T cells sorted from blood, taken in a trial of the OX40 agonist ivuxolimab. This clonotype was obtained from an adult with an advanced solid tumor such as melanoma, head and neck, liver or kidney cancer. Here the CDR3 DNA reads TGTGCCAGCAGTGGTAGCAATCAGCCCCAGCATTTT. Translated, it gives CASSGSNQPQHF.